This TCR beta chain was recovered during a study of T cells in localized non-small cell lung cancer. Study-wide results and limits: Sequencing was limited to one tumor region, leaving the possibility of heterogeneity open.

The table lists this clone with a count of one. Its cognate antigen is unknown. Sequencing used immunoSEQ multiplex PCR; TCRdb keeps in-frame clones, though not all of them. Found here are tens of thousands of clones, 70% to 90% of them singletons; the top ten hold 20% to 25%. Per the germline V gene, CDR1 is SGHRS and CDR2 is YFSETQ. This CDR3 comprises 14 residues. V shed 0 bases and J shed 8 bases, with 11 bases lying between them. The specimen comprised peripheral blood, sampled before any cancer treatment. This TCR was sampled from a woman aged 40-69 years with stage I squamous cell lung carcinoma. The chain combines TRBV5-1 with TRBJ1-4; D remains unclear. CDR3 sequence (DNA): TGCGCCAGCAGCTTGGGGGGAGCCGCCGAAAAACTGTTTTTT. The encoded protein is CASSLGGAAEKLFF.